This is a list of T cell receptor beta chains from one sample in a study of shared clonotypes between healthy human individuals. TCRdb's copy holds only in-frame clones and misses some; the assay was immunoSEQ multiplex PCR. Here the sample spans hundreds of thousands of clones, about three quarters being singletons. Sample: memory CD4+ T cells sorted from blood. These TCRs come from a woman in her thirties in good health. Both conserved end residues are trimmed from each CDR3. Fields, in order: J gene, V gene, CDR3 length, CDR3 protein.

TRBJ2-5 TRBV19 14 ASRRTGGLWIETQY
TRBJ1-4 TRBV28 13 ASSPTHATNEKLF
TRBJ2-1 TRBV7-8 10 ASSGQGNEQF
TRBJ2-1 TRBV28 11 ASSSWTGALGF
TRBJ2-7 TRBV5-1 12 ASNPGGGTYEQY
TRBJ2-5 TRBV11-2 15 ASSHNPGTSGQETQY
TRBJ2-3 TRBV29-1 11 SVEEAAEDTQY
TRBJ2-1 TRBV6-5 13 ASSYSWGAQNEQF
TRBJ2-1 TRBV25-1 14 ASSAAQTSSYNEQF
TRBJ1-5 TRBV2 12 ASKNRVGNQPQH